One sample yielded the 25 T cell receptor beta chains listed below, sequenced in a study of CD8+ T cells in alopecia areata (dated by TCRdb to the late 2010s). What the time point label conveys for this sample: about 5 months on oral tofacitinib. This sample's treatment or condition label indicates: oral pan-JAK inhibitor, 5-10 mg twice daily. The library relied on the immunoSEQ multiplex PCR assay. For TCR sequencing, RNA was extracted from every sample and reverse transcribed into cDNA to serve as template. TCRdb provides this immuneACCESS table in a form limited to in-frame rearrangements. Some clones are lacking; in checked studies, under half of them reflect an unresolved V gene, and why the rest are absent is not known. For this sample the table gives roughly 110,000 clones, of which about 83% were detected only once. The ten largest account for around 25% of the sample. Here the sequenced sample was CD8+ T cells sorted from blood, taken at week 24, from a patient treated with tofacitinib. Receptors originate from a human donor with alopecia areata.

The chain links TRBV27 to TRBJ2-1, with no clear D. Germline V lookup: CDR1 MNHEY, CDR2 SMNVEV (reference sequence). V was pared by 2 bases and J by 0 bases, with 11 bases between. The CDR3 covers 16 residues. The CDR3 loop is CASSLLGRSSYNEQFF. CDR3 coding DNA: TGTGCCAGCAGTTTACTCGGTCGGTCCTCCTACAATGAGCAGTTCTTC.

This rearrangement joins TRBV4-1 to TRBJ2-1; D is ambiguous. The CDR3 spans 16 residues. Germline values: CDR1 MGHRA, CDR2 YSYEKL. Trimming pared 3 bases from V and 3 bases from J, leaving 15 bases between. In nucleotides, the CDR3 is TGCGCCAGCAGCCACCAAAGGGATCAGGTCTACAATGAGCAGTTCTTC. This encodes CASSHQRDQVYNEQFF.

Here the CDR3 DNA reads TGTGCCACCAGCAGAGGGGAGGGGTCCTACAATGAGCAGTTCTTC. Its protein product is CATSRGEGSYNEQFF. This chain joins TRBV15 and TRBJ2-1, with 7 bases fitting TRBD2. V lost 1 base and J lost 1; bases outside the gene matches: 1. The germline V gene has CDR1 LNHNV and CDR2 YYDKDF (reference sequence). This CDR3 comprises 15 residues.

This clone is a singleton in its sample. The chain recombines TRBV9 with TRBJ2-6; a weak D match, TRBD1 (6 bases). Germline CDR1 reads SGDLS; CDR2 reads YYNGEE. This CDR3 has 15 amino acids. V was shortened by 0 bases and J by 2 bases, with 6 bases between the two germline ends. The CDR3 bases are TGTGCCAGCAGCGTAGACAGGGCTGGGGCCAACGTCCTGACTTTC. It is translated as CASSVDRAGANVLTF.

The chain has TRBV4-3 and TRBJ2-1, with D maybe TRBD1 (5 bases). Looked up from germline, CDR1 is LGHNA and CDR2 is YSLEER. The CDR3 contains 17 residues. V gave up 0 bases and J gave up 0 bases, with 12 bases separating them. The CDR3: CASSQEPDTSSYNEQFF. CDR3 nucleotides: TGCGCCAGCAGCCAAGAGCCGGACACGAGCTCCTACAATGAGCAGTTCTTC.

The chain joins TRBV4-1 to TRBJ2-1; tentatively, D is TRBD2 (5 bases). CDR3 length: 15 residues. CDR1 and CDR2 (germline): MGHRA, YSYEKL. Trimming removed 0 bases from V and 6 bases from J, with 12 bases in between. The CDR3 region is CASSQDPPSSNEQFF. The CDR3 DNA sequence: TGCGCCAGCAGCCAAGATCCCCCTAGCAGCAATGAGCAGTTCTTC.

This rearrangement joins TRBV6-6 to TRBJ2-1; no reliable D call. The V gene's germline CDR1 is MNHNY and CDR2 SVGAGI (reference sequence). V shed 3 bases and J shed 4 bases, with 7 bases lying between them. This CDR3 contains 13 residues. The CDR3 is CASSYSSYNEQFF. As DNA, the CDR3 is TGTGCCAGCAGTTATAGCTCTTACAATGAGCAGTTCTTC.

This chain links TRBV29-1 with TRBJ2-7; 7 nucleotides align to TRBD2. The V gene end was trimmed by 4 bases and the J gene end by 0 bases; junction bases not matched to a gene: 3. This CDR3 comprises 13 residues. The V gene's germline CDR1 is SQVTM and CDR2 ANQGSEA. As DNA, the CDR3 is TGCAGCGTTGGCGGGGGACTCTCCTACGAGCAGTACTTC. Amino acids: CSVGGGLSYEQYF.

In this sample, this clone turned up a few times. The chain recombines TRBV6-5 with TRBJ2-1; D unresolved. Trimming removed 2 bases from V and 0 bases from J, with 8 bases in between. CDR3 length: 15 amino acids. Germline V gene sequence: CDR1 MNHEY, CDR2 SVGAGI. CDR3 nucleotides: TGTGCCAGCAGTTACCGGGTCTTCTCCTACAATGAGCAGTTCTTC. Protein sequence: CASSYRVFSYNEQFF.

The rearrangement links TRBV5-1 to TRBJ2-7, with TRBD1 identical over 8 bases. With V trimmed by 4 bases and J by 2 bases, 5 bases remained unmatched. Germline CDR1 and CDR2: SGHRS and YFSETQ. There are 14 residues in the CDR3. CDR3 in amino acids: CASSDGQGAYEQYF. CDR3 DNA sequence: TGCGCCAGCAGCGATGGACAGGGTGCCTACGAGCAGTACTTC.

Only a few counts were recorded for this clone. This rearrangement joins TRBV7-2 to TRBJ2-3, with no clear D. The germline CDR1 and CDR2 sequences are SGHTA and FQGNSA. The CDR3 consists of 15 residues. V gave up 2 bases and J gave up 0 bases, with 9 bases separating them. CDR3 coding DNA: TGTGCCAGCAGCTTAACCGGGTTAAGCACAGATACGCAGTATTTT. Protein: CASSLTGLSTDTQYF.

V and J are TRBV19 and TRBJ1-2; D gene unclear. The V gene's germline CDR1 is LNHDA and CDR2 SQIVND (reference sequence). The CDR3 runs to 15 residues. V shed 4 bases and J shed 8 bases, with 20 bases lying between them. The CDR3 DNA is TGTGCCAGTAGTACTTATACGGGCCCCTCAGTGGGCTACACCTTC. Amino acid sequence: CASSTYTGPSVGYTF.

The rearrangement links TRBV7-2 to TRBJ2-5, with 11 bases that match TRBD2. Germline CDR1 SGHTA, CDR2 FQGNSA. V trimming: 2 bases; J trimming: 3 bases; junction bases outside the gene matches: 5. The CDR3 sequence is 16 residues long. CDR3 bases: TGTGCCAGCAGCTTATATAGCGGGGGGGCGGAAGAGACCCAGTACTTC. It codes for CASSLYSGGAEETQYF. The full variable domain, in which reference TRBV7-2 and TRBJ2-5 provide the parts outside the CDR3, is GAGVSQSPSNKVTEKGKDVELRCDPISGHTALYWYRQSLGQGLEFLIYFQGNSAPDKSGLPSDRFSAERTGGSVSTLTIQRTQQEDSAVYLCASSLYSGGAEETQYFGPGTRLLVL.

This rearrangement joins TRBV6-5 to TRBJ2-7, with 7 positions matching TRBD2. There are 15 residues in the CDR3. Germline CDR1 reads MNHEY; CDR2 reads SVGAGI. The V segment lost 6 bases and the J segment 2 bases; nucleotides outside the gene matches: 10. The CDR3 sequence is CASRPGGGSTYEQYF. As DNA, the CDR3 is TGTGCCAGCAGGCCGGGGGGAGGGAGTACCTACGAGCAGTACTTC.

The chain couples TRBV7-9 to TRBJ2-7, with D perhaps matching TRBD2 (5 bases). The CDR3 has 12 amino acids. V shed 4 bases and J shed 4 bases, with 8 bases lying between them. Germline CDR1 and CDR2: SEHNR and FQNEAQ (reference sequence). CDR3 protein: CASSSGLYEQYF. The CDR3 bases are TGTGCCAGCAGCTCCGGACTGTACGAGCAGTACTTC. Together with reference TRBV7-9 and TRBJ2-7, the CDR3 gives the full variable domain: DTGVSQNPRHKITKRGQNVTFRCDPISEHNRLYWYRQTLGQGPEFLTYFQNEAQLEKSRLLSDRFSAERPKGSFSTLEIQRTEQGDSAMYLCASSSGLYEQYFGPGTRLTVT.

V usage is TRBV4-2 and J usage is TRBJ1-1; tentatively, D is TRBD1 (5 bases). CDR1 LGHNA and CDR2 YNFKEQ come from the germline V gene. With 4 bases removed from V and 6 bases from J, the gap between germline ends came to 9 bases. The CDR3 length is 12 residues. CDR3 region: CASSPGVSEAFF. CDR3 in DNA: TGTGCCAGCAGCCCGGGGGTGTCTGAAGCTTTCTTT.

The chain links TRBV21-1 to TRBJ2-7; the tabulated D call, TRBD1, remains unverified against the DNA. TRBV21-1 is designated a pseudogene. The CDR3 has 16 amino acids. This chain's CDR3 is CASSKAGQGRSYEQYF. CDR3 sequence (DNA): TGTGCCAGCAGCAAAGCAGGACAGGGAAGATCCTACGAGCAGTACTTC.

This sequence joins TRBV4-2 and TRBJ2-2; D gene uncertain. The CDR3 has 18 residues. V gave up 0 bases and J gave up 0 bases, with 14 bases separating them. CDR1 is LGHNA, CDR2 YNFKEQ, per germline. CDR3 sequence reads: CASSQDLGPGTNTGELFF. The CDR3 nucleotides are TGTGCCAGCAGCCAAGATCTTGGTCCAGGCACGAACACCGGGGAGCTGTTTTTT.

The sample holds a few counts of this clone. The junction does not match germline at one end; this may be a read error. The chain carries TRBV11-2 and TRBJ2-1; no clear D gene. This CDR3 spans 11 amino acids. Germline V gene data show CDR1 as SGHAT and CDR2 as FQNNGV. The CDR3 sequence is CASSSFEGSIF. DNA of the CDR3: TGTGCCAGCAGCTCCTTCGAAGGGTCGATCTTC.

The chain joins TRBV27 to TRBJ2-3; D possibly uses TRBD1 or TRBD2 (6 bases each). Germline loops: CDR1 MNHEY, CDR2 SMNVEV (reference sequence). Trimming cost V 4 bases and J 3 bases, with 14 bases left between them. This CDR3 is built from 15 residues. The CDR3 DNA sequence: TGTGCCAGCAGTTCTCTTGGGGGGCGGACAGATACGCAGTATTTT. Translated, it gives CASSSLGGRTDTQYF.

V is TRBV29-1 and J is TRBJ2-7, with 12 nucleotides matching TRBD1. Germline values: CDR1 SQVTM, CDR2 ANQGSEA. This CDR3 contains 15 residues. With V trimmed by 5 bases and J by 4 bases, 9 bases remained unmatched. As DNA, the CDR3 is TGCAGCGTTACCTACGGGACAGGGGGCCCTTACGAGCAGTACTTC. Its protein is CSVTYGTGGPYEQYF.

The rearrangement joins TRBV7-8 to TRBJ2-7, with no clear D. The CDR3 consists of 13 residues. V lost 0 bases, J lost 6 bases, and 9 bases lay in between. Germline V lookup: CDR1 SGHVS, CDR2 FQNEAQ. CDR3 in amino acids: CASSLAQWAEQYF. The CDR3 region has the DNA TGTGCCAGCAGCTTAGCGCAGTGGGCCGAGCAGTACTTC. The whole variable domain, remainder taken from reference TRBV7-8 and TRBJ2-7, is GAGVSQSPRYKVAKRGQDVALRCDPISGHVSLFWYQQALGQGPEFLTYFQNEAQLDKSGLPSDRFFAERPEGSVSTLKIQRTQQEDSAVYLCASSLAQWAEQYFGPGTRLTVT.

This CDR3 reads CASRLTGGWTEAFF. CDR3 DNA sequence: TGTGCCAGCCGACTGACAGGAGGGTGGACTGAAGCTTTCTTT. This chain uses TRBV27 with TRBJ1-1, with a weak D call TRBD1 (6 bases). This CDR3 is 14 amino acids long. Between the trimmed V and J ends, which lost 8 bases and 5 bases, there was a span of 18 bases. Germline CDR1 is MNHEY and CDR2 is SMNVEV (reference sequence).

The rearrangement uses TRBV7-9 and TRBJ2-7, with D hard to call. V was clipped by 3 bases and J by 7 bases, with 10 bases between them. Germline assignment: CDR1 SEHNR and CDR2 FQNEAQ (reference sequence). This CDR3 is built from 12 residues. CDR3 coding DNA: TGTGCCAGCAGCTTCGAAGCTCGAGAGCAGTACTTC. This encodes CASSFEAREQYF.

The chain couples TRBV2 to TRBJ2-1; D perhaps matches TRBD1 (6 bases). Trimming cost V 2 bases and J 8 bases, with 13 bases left between them. The CDR3 is made up of 14 amino acids. In germline, CDR1 is SNHLY, CDR2 FYNNEI. CDR3 in DNA: TGTGCCAGCAGTGAACTTTACAGGGTGGATGAGCAGTTCTTC. It codes for CASSELYRVDEQFF.